The present entry profiles one T cell receptor beta chain with its context. Which antigen it targets is not known. No much larger clone exists at a distance of one base, and base qualities are not known. Library construction relied on 5' RACE. Sequencing used a NextSeq 500. The TCR library protocol attached unique molecular identifiers to individual cDNA molecules to correct for sequencing error and PCR bias. TCR alpha and beta chains were both sequenced, and the abundances of alpha and beta sequences in each sample were closely correlated with each other. In the paper's pipeline: Decombinator V4 was used to perform V gene, J gene and CDR3 annotation of TCR sequences. Expanded TCRs were defined as changing significantly between any two time points under a Poisson model with p below 0.0001. TCR abundances were normalised to the total number of TCRs sequenced per sample and expressed as counts per million. MAIT TCRs were defined by TRAV1-2 paired with TRAJ12, TRAJ20 or TRAJ33, and iNKT TCRs by TRAV10 paired with TRAJ18. VDJdb, accessed on 1 November 2021, was searched for TCRs annotated for CMV, EBV and SARS-CoV-2, and TCRs annotated for more than one antigen were excluded. TCRdb's own reprocessing of the public reads used fastp at Q25 and MiXCR and kept productive beta chains. Each entry merges the rows of one CDR3 protein and shows their most common DNA and genes. The V and J calls and clone size are TCRdb's, not the authors'. This sample lists more than 60,000 distinct CDR3 sequences; 8.5% to 10% were detected once. Clones ranked in the top ten supply under 6.5% of the sample.

This was a case-control study nested in a cohort of healthcare workers in London, UK, who had nasopharyngeal swab PCR tests and blood samples taken every week. Healthcare workers were recruited during the week of the UK lockdown, between 23 and 31 March 2020, and followed weekly for up to about 15 weeks. This entry belongs to a study of early T cells in non-severe SARS-CoV-2 infection (dated by TCRdb to the early 2020s). For context, the study as a whole: Because TCR sequencing relied on bulk RNA taken from unsorted whole blood, pairing of alpha and beta chains was not possible.

Points the paper makes about the study in general: Matching against VDJdb was skewed toward anti-spike CD8 responses, likely underestimated virus-specific expansions, and missed private and CD4 specificities.

The germline V end is reduced by 5 bases and the J end by 15 bases; junction bases left unmatched: 7. From the germline V gene, CDR1 is SGHVS and CDR2 is FNYEAQ. The CDR3 numbers 12 residues from cysteine through phenylalanine. Left in the record is the CDR3 DNA by itself, 36 bases read in frame from the first base. The chain links TRBV7-6 with TRBJ2-1; 10 bases in the middle match TRBD2. Input material: whole blood. This TCR came from an adult who was a healthcare worker with PCR-confirmed SARS-CoV-2 infection or an uninfected control (not recorded which). CDR3 loop: CASSLLAGATFF. The DNA reads as follows: TGTGCCAGCAGCCTTCTAGCGGGAGCCACGTTCTTC.